This T cell receptor beta chain was sequenced in a study of blood T cell repertoires in COVID-19. Study details: COVID-19 samples, acute and convalescent, were from the United States, Italy and Spain. Sources were T cells, B-cell-depleted T cells, or PBMCs; the material itself was cDNA or gDNA.

This CDR3 is 16 amino acids long. V was cut by 6 bases and J by 4 bases, with 21 bases left in between. CDR1 is LNHDA, CDR2 SQIVND, per germline (reference sequence). Under the authors' procedure: Using reference gene primer amplification, nucleated cell counts were estimated. Here immunoSEQ multiplex PCR was the method, and the copy in TCRdb shows in-frame clones only, minus some. V and J calls plus clone size are reproduced from that table; the DNA served to infer D and trimming. The repertoire has about 62,000 clones, roughly 88% of them found once; the top ten carry 1% to 1.5%. Sequenced: peripheral blood. The TCR comes from an elderly woman with acute or convalescent COVID-19. J is TRBJ1-2 and V is TRBV19, with a weak D call TRBD1 (6 bases). As DNA, the CDR3 is TGTGCCAGTAGCCACCGGTGGACAGAGTATCTCTATGGCTACACCTTC. Protein product: CASSHRWTEYLYGYTF.